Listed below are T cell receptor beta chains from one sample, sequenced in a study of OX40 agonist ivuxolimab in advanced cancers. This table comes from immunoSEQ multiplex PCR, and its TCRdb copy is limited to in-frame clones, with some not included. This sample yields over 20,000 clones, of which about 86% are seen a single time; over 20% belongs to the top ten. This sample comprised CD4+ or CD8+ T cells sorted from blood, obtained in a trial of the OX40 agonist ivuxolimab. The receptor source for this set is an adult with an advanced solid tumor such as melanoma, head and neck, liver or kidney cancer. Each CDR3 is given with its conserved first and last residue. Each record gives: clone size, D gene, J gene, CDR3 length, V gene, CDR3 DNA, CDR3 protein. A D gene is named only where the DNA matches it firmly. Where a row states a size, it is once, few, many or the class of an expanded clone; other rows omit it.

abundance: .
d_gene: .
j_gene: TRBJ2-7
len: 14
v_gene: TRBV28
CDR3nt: TGTGCCAGCAGTTACGGGAACCAGTACGGCGAGCAGTACTTC
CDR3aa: CASSYGNQYGEQYF

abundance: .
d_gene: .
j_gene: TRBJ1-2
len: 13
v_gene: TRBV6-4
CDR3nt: TGTGCCAGCAGAGACTCCGGGACACATGGCTACACCTTC
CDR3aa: CASRDSGTHGYTF

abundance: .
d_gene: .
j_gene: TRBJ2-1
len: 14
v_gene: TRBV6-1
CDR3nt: TGTGCCAGCAGACCCCTGGGGGCGGACAATGAGCAGTTCTTC
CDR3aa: CASRPLGADNEQFF

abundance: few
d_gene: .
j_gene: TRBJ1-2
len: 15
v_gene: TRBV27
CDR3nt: TGTGCCAGCAGTTTCGGGTCGTCTACTAACTATGGCTACACCTTC
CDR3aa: CASSFGSSTNYGYTF

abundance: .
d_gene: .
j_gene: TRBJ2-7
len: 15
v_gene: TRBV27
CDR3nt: TGTGCCAGCAGTCCCAACCCCTTATGGTCCTACGAGCAGTACTTC
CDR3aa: CASSPNPLWSYEQYF

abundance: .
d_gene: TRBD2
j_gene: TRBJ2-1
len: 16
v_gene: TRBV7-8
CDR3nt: TGTGCCAGCAGCCCCCTACTAAACGGGGGGGCGATTGAGCAGTTCTTC
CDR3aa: CASSPLLNGGAIEQFF

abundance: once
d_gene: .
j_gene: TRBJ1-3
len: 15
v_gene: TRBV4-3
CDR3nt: TGCGCCAGCAGCCAAGATCTTGGAGGAGGAAACACCATATATTTT
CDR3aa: CASSQDLGGGNTIYF

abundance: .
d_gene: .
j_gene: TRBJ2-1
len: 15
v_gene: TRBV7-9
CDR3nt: TGTGCCAGCAGCTTACCTAACTACAACTACAATGAGCAGTTCTTC
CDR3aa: CASSLPNYNYNEQFF

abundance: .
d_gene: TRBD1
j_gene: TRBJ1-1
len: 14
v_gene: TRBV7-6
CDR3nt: TGTGCCAGCAGCCGGGGACAGGCGAACACTGAAGCTTTCTTT
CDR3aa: CASSRGQANTEAFF

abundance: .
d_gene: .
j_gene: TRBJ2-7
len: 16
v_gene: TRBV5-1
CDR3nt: TGCGCCAGCAGCTTGAGGCGGGGGCTAAGCTCCTACGAGCAGTACTTC
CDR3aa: CASSLRRGLSSYEQYF

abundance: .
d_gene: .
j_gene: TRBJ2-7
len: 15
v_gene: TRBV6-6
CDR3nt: TGTGCCAGCAGTTACTCGACGGGGTATACCTACGAGCAGTACTTC
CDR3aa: CASSYSTGYTYEQYF

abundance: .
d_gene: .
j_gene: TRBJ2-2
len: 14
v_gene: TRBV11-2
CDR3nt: TGTGCCAGCAGCTTCTTGGCGGACACCGGGGAGCTGTTTTTT
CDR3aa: CASSFLADTGELFF

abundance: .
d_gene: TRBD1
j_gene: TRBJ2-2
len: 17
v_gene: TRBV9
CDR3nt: TGTGCCAGCAGCGCCCGTGGGACAGGGACCAACACCGGGGAGCTGTTTTTT
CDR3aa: CASSARGTGTNTGELFF

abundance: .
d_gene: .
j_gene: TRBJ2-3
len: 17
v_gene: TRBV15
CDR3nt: TGTGCCACCAGCAGAGATTTACAGCTTTCTAGCAATCAGCCCCAGTATTTT
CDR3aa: CATSRDLQLSSNQPQYF

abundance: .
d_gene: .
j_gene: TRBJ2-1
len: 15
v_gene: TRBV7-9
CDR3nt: TGTGCCAGCAGCGCCCCGGTATTGATTCAGGATGAGCAGTTCTTC
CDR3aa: CASSAPVLIQDEQFF

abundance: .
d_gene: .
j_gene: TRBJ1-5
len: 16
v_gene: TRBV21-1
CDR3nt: TGTGCCAGCAGCAAAGCGGCGGGCGGTCGCAATCAGCCCCAGCATTTT
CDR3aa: CASSKAAGGRNQPQHF

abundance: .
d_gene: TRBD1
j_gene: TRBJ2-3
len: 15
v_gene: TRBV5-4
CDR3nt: TGTGCCAGCAGCCGGGGACAGGGGAACGCAGATACGCAGTATTTT
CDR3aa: CASSRGQGNADTQYF

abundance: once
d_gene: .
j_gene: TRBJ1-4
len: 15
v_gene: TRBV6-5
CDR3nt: TGTGCCAGCAGTTACTATGGGTATACTAATGAAAAACTGTTTTTT
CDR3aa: CASSYYGYTNEKLFF

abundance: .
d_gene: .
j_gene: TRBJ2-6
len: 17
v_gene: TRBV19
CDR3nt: TGTGCCAGTAGTACCCTCGGGCAGGCGGCTGGGGCCAACGTCCTGACTTTC
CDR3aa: CASSTLGQAAGANVLTF

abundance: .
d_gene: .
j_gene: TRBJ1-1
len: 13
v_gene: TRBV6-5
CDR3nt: TGTGCCAGCCGGTGGGGGCGGAGCACTGAAGCTTTCTTT
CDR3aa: CASRWGRSTEAFF

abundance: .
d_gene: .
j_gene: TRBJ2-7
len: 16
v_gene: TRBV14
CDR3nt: TGTGCCAGCAGCCAAGCCGCCGGGAACCCTTGGATCGAGCAGTACTTC
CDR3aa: CASSQAAGNPWIEQYF

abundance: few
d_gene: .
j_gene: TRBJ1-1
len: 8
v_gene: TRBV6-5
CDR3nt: TGTGCCAGCGGTGAAGCTTTCTTT
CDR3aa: CASGEAFF

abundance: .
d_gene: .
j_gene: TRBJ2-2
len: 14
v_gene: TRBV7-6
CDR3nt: TGTGCCAGCAGCTTACAGGGAGACACCGGGGAGCTGTTTTTT
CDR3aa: CASSLQGDTGELFF

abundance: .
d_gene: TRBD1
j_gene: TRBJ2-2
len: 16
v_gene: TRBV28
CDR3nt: TGTGCCAGTTCGAACCGGGACAGGGGCTTCACCGGGGAGCTGTTTTTT
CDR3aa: CASSNRDRGFTGELFF